The 13 T cell receptor beta chains listed next were all sequenced from one sample in a study of blood T cell repertoires in COVID-19. Data came from immunoSEQ multiplex PCR; TCRdb stores just in-frame clones and leaves some out. The sample contains about 140,000 clones, 80% to 85% of which appear only once. The sample taken for sequencing was peripheral blood. The receptor source for this set is a man in his thirties or forties with COVID-19, enrolled during active disease.

The CDR3 here is CAISRDGAYGYTF. DNA for the CDR3: TGTGCCATCAGCCGAGACGGAGCCTATGGCTACACCTTC. The gene calls are TRBV10-3 and TRBJ1-2; D not resolved. V lost 6 bases and J lost 4, with 12 bases in between. Germline lookup yields CDR1 ENHRY and CDR2 SYGVKD. The CDR3 runs 13 residues.

This clone was recorded once. The chain recombines TRBV28 with TRBJ2-1; TRBD1 matches 9 bases. V lost 9 bases to trimming and J lost 8 bases; unmatched junction nucleotides: 14. CDR1 and CDR2 (germline): MDHEN, SYDVKM. The CDR3 has 15 amino acids. CDR3 in amino acids: CASFSFGTGFDEQFF. DNA of the CDR3: TGTGCCAGTTTCTCCTTCGGGACAGGGTTCGATGAGCAGTTCTTC.

The chain couples TRBV6-6 to TRBJ2-3; TRBD1 might be the D (6 bases). Germline CDR1 is MNHNY and CDR2 is SVGAGI (reference sequence). The CDR3 has 15 residues. Trimming took off 7 bases at V and 0 bases at J, with 14 bases between the two ends. The CDR3 is CASTERGSSTDTQYF. The CDR3 nucleotides read TGTGCCAGCACAGAGAGGGGGTCTAGCACAGATACGCAGTATTTT.

The chain couples TRBV25-1 to TRBJ2-5; D might be TRBD1 (5 bases). CDR1 and CDR2 (germline): MGHDK, SYGVNS. V was pared by 3 bases and J by 1 base, with 6 bases between. This CDR3 contains 13 residues. The CDR3 DNA sequence: TGTGCCAGCAGTGACAGGGCCCAAGAGACCCAGTACTTC. Its protein product is CASSDRAQETQYF.

The chain joins TRBV2 to TRBJ2-1; D perhaps matches TRBD2 (6 bases). V lost 5 bases and J lost 6, with 14 bases in between. CDR3 length: 14 residues. CDR1 and CDR2 (germline): SNHLY, FYNNEI. In DNA form, the CDR3 reads TGTGCCAGCAGTCGGGACTTCCGGGGCAATGAGCAGTTCTTC. Encoded protein: CASSRDFRGNEQFF.

This clone was seen only once. This chain uses TRBV28 with TRBJ1-1; D gene unclear. Germline V CDR1 and CDR2: MDHEN, SYDVKM. V gave up 3 bases and J gave up 1 base, with 6 bases separating them. CDR3 length equals 13 residues. The CDR3 spells CASSFGGNTEAFF. CDR3 DNA: TGTGCCAGCAGTTTTGGCGGGAACACTGAAGCTTTCTTT.

The chain recombines TRBV13 with TRBJ2-1; 9 nucleotides align to TRBD2. The V gene end was trimmed by 6 bases and the J gene end by 8 bases; junction bases not matched to a gene: 8. Germline V CDR1 and CDR2: PRHDT, FYEKMQ (reference sequence). The CDR3 is made up of 14 amino acids. CDR3 residues: CASRQTSGWDEQFF. The CDR3 DNA reads TGTGCCAGCAGACAGACTAGCGGATGGGATGAGCAGTTCTTC.

This clone was seen only a few times. This chain connects TRBV10-1 to TRBJ2-7; D unclear. V shed 3 bases and J shed 9 bases, with 15 bases lying between them. Germline CDR1 WNHNN, CDR2 SYGVQD (reference sequence). The CDR3 is made up of 13 amino acids. Here the CDR3 reads CASSERSTNAQYF. CDR3 in DNA: TGCGCCAGCAGTGAAAGGTCCACTAACGCGCAGTACTTC.

V usage is TRBV28 and J usage is TRBJ2-2, with 9 bases fitting TRBD2. Germline assignment: CDR1 MDHEN and CDR2 SYDVKM. This CDR3 has 15 residues. V lost 2 bases to trimming and J lost 6 bases; unmatched junction nucleotides: 4. The CDR3 DNA follows: TGTGCCAGCAGTTTAGCGGGAGGGCCTCCCGGGGAGCTGTTTTTT. Translated, it gives CASSLAGGPPGELFF.

The J gene is TRBJ1-2, the V gene TRBV3-1 (or the pseudogene TRBV3-2); 9 bases agree with TRBD1. Trimming at V came to 4 bases and at J to 1 base, leaving 7 bases not matched to a gene. CDR1 and CDR2 from the germline V gene are LGHDT and YNNKEL (reference sequence). The CDR3 consists of 16 residues. CDR3 DNA sequence: TGTGCCAGCAGCCGTTGGACAGGGGAGAGTAACTATGGCTACACCTTC. It encodes CASSRWTGESNYGYTF.

This clone occurred once. J is TRBJ2-1 and V is TRBV7-9, with 10 bases lining up with TRBD1. V trimming: 5 bases; J trimming: 5 bases; junction bases outside the gene matches: 12. Germline V lookup: CDR1 SEHNR, CDR2 FQNEAQ (reference sequence). This CDR3 has 17 amino acids. The CDR3 protein is CASSTRDRGLDNNEQFF. As DNA, the CDR3 is TGTGCCAGCAGCACCCGGGACAGGGGATTGGACAACAATGAGCAGTTCTTC.

In nucleotides, the CDR3 is TGTGCCAGCAGCCCCGGACAGGGGGGTGGAAACACCATATATTTT. Amino acid sequence: CASSPGQGGGNTIYF. The chain couples TRBV9 to TRBJ1-3; TRBD1 aligns across 10 bases. The CDR3 length is 15 residues. CDR1 SGDLS and CDR2 YYNGEE come from the germline V gene. The trim removed 4 bases at V and 3 bases at J, leaving 4 bases unmatched.

The chain joins TRBV11-2 to TRBJ2-2; 8 bases line up with TRBD1. Germline loops: CDR1 SGHAT, CDR2 FQNNGV. Trimming took 4 bases from V and 1 from J; bases not matched to a gene: 2. The CDR3 runs 15 residues. The CDR3 here is CASSWTGKNTGELFF. CDR3 nucleotides: TGTGCCAGCAGCTGGACAGGGAAGAACACCGGGGAGCTGTTTTTT.